This TCR beta chain was retrieved from a study of T cell responses to AZD1222 COVID-19 vaccine. Study-level points and caveats: Mostly white British, mostly female donors; authors suggested clonal diversity may be underestimated. Seropositivity was recorded at baseline in only 6 or 7 AZD1222 recipients.

Clones were read by immunoSEQ multiplex PCR, and TCRdb kept only the in-frame ones, dropping some. The sample includes about 92,000 clones, 80% to 90% of them seen just once. Remarks on this clone: The antigen is unknown.

The V gene's germline CDR1 is SGHAT and CDR2 FQNNGV. CDR3 length equals 14 residues. The ends were cut back, 5 bases at V and 2 bases at J, with 11 bases in the middle. This sequence originates from an adult in good health. V usage is TRBV11-2 and J usage is TRBJ2-3; D remains unclear. Sequences were derived from peripheral blood, sampled on day 0 of AZD1222 vaccination. The DNA for the CDR3 is TGTGCCAGCAGCCAATACGTACTCACAGATACGCAGTATTTT. It yields the protein CASSQYVLTDTQYF.